The source of this T cell receptor (beta chain) is a study of T cells after yellow fever vaccination. Study-wide points: Peak timing came faster in the weaker secondary response, day 5 versus 15. Once the booster was given, most primary-vaccination clones reappeared, at about 97% for CD4 and around 90% for CD8.

The sample holds many counts of this clonotype. Its antigen is undetermined. This CDR3 region has 15 residues. With V trimmed by 7 bases and J by 0 bases, 3 bases remained unmatched. Germline assignment: CDR1 ENHRY and CDR2 SYGVKD. TCRdb independently ran MiXCR on the 5' RACE reads; one entry per CDR3 protein. This table has 340,000 or so distinct CDR3 sequences, around 13% appearing once. The input for sequencing was CD4+ T cells sorted from PBMCs, taken 15 days after the yellow fever booster vaccination. The chain uses TRBV10-3 and TRBJ2-3; TRBD2 matches at 11 bases. The source of this sequence is a man aged 18 to 29 who received the YFV17D yellow fever vaccine. DNA of the CDR3: TGTGCCATCACGACTAGCGGGGAGAGCACAGATACGCAGTATTTT. As protein: CAITTSGESTDTQYF.